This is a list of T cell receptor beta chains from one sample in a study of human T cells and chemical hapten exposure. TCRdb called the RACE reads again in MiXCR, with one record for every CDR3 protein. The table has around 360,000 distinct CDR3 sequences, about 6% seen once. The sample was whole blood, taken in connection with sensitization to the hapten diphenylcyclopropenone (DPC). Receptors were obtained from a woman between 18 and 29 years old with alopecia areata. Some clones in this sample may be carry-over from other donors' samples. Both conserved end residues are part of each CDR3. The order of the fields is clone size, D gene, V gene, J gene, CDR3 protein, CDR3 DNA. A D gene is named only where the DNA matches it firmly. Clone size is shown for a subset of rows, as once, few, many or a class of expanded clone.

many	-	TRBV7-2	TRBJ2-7	CASSLGPGDYEQYF	TGTGCCAGCAGCTTAGGGCCAGGGGACTACGAGCAGTACTTC
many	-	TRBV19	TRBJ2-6	CASSIRAGANVLTF	TGTGCCAGTAGTATACGTGCTGGGGCCAACGTCCTGACTTTC
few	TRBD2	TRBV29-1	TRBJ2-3	CSVEHSGLAVPDTQYF	TGCAGCGTTGAACATTCGGGACTAGCGGTTCCAGATACGCAGTATTTT
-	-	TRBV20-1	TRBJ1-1	CSASRRADTEAFF	TGCAGTGCTAGTCGCCGGGCGGACACTGAAGCTTTCTTT
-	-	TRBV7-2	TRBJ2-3	CASSLNRYPDTQYF	TGTGCCAGCAGCTTAAATCGCTACCCAGATACGCAGTATTTT
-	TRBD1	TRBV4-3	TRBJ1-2	CASSQRPARQGNYGYTF	TGCGCCAGCAGCCAACGACCCGCCCGACAGGGTAACTATGGCTACACCTTC
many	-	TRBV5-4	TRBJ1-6	CASRLQYNSPLHF	TGTGCCAGCAGATTACAGTATAATTCACCCCTCCACTTT
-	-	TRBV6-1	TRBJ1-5	CASSELDGGNQPQHF	TGTGCCAGCAGTGAGTTGGACGGGGGCAATCAGCCCCAGCATTTT
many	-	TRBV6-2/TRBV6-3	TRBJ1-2	CASRTQGPDGYTF	TGTGCCAGCAGGACACAGGGTCCTGATGGCTACACCTTC
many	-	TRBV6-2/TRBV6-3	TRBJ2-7	CASSDLGGSYEQYF	TGTGCCAGCAGTGACCTGGGCGGGTCCTACGAGCAGTACTTC
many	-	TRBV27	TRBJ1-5	CATPGRFWHF	TGTGCCACCCCAGGGCGATTCTGGCATTTT
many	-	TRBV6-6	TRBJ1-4	CASSYMPGDLGEKLFF	TGTGCCAGCAGTTACATGCCAGGGGATCTAGGGGAAAAACTGTTTTTT
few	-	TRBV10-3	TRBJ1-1	CAIRGGPALAEAFF	TGTGCCATCAGAGGGGGACCCGCGTTGGCGGAAGCTTTCTTT
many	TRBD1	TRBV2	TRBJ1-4	CASGTTGGSTNEKLFF	TGTGCCAGCGGAACGACAGGGGGCTCAACTAATGAAAAACTGTTTTTT
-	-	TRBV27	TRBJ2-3	CASNHLDSTDTQYF	TGTGCCAGCAACCACCTGGATAGCACAGATACGCAGTATTTT